This T cell receptor beta chain was found in a study of blood T cell repertoires in COVID-19. Only in-frame clones appear in the TCRdb table, and some are missing; sequencing was by immunoSEQ multiplex PCR. Found here are about 180,000 clones, around 90% of them singletons; the top ten hold less than 0.7%. The germline CDR1 and CDR2 sequences are SGDLS and YYNGEE. Trimming left V 0 bases short and J 4 bases short, with 10 bases between. The CDR3 is made up of 15 amino acids. The sequenced sample consisted of peripheral blood. This clonotype was sampled from a man in his 60s with COVID-19, enrolled during active disease. The chain carries TRBV9 and TRBJ2-2; unclear D gene. The CDR3 sequence is CASSVGGTGTGELFF. For the CDR3, the DNA is TGTGCCAGCAGCGTAGGCGGAACGGGCACCGGGGAGCTGTTTTTT.